A single sample is the source of the 11 T cell receptor beta chains below, sequenced in a study of blood T cell repertoires in COVID-19. Measured with immunoSEQ multiplex PCR; TCRdb has only the in-frame clones, and not every one. The table shows tens of thousands of clones, with approximately 92% occurring only once. Sequencing was done on a sample of peripheral blood. Receptors were obtained from a woman of 80 years or more with active COVID-19.

The chain recombines TRBV27 with TRBJ1-1; perhaps TRBD1 as D (6 bases). Trimming left V 7 bases short and J 2 bases short, with 11 bases between. CDR1 is MNHEY, CDR2 SMNVEV, per germline (reference sequence). This CDR3 region has 13 residues. This CDR3 is CASTIRGNTEAFF. The CDR3 DNA follows: TGTGCCAGCACCATCAGGGGAAACACTGAAGCTTTCTTT.

This rearrangement joins TRBV15 to TRBJ1-2; TRBD1 agrees at 7 bases. With 0 bases clipped from V and 8 bases from J, the junction kept 6 bases outside the gene matches. CDR3 length: 14 residues. Germline V gene sequence: CDR1 LNHNV, CDR2 YYDKDF (reference sequence). CDR3 residues: CATSRDKGAGGYTF. Written as DNA, the CDR3 is TGTGCCACCAGCAGAGATAAGGGGGCGGGAGGCTACACCTTC. Filled out from reference TRBV15 and TRBJ1-2, the complete variable domain reads DAMVIQNPRYQVTQFGKPVTLSCSQTLNHNVMYWYQQKSSQAPKLLFHYYDKDFNNEADTPDNFQSRRPNTSFCFLDIRSPGLGDTAMYLCATSRDKGAGGYTFGSGTRLTVV.

V is TRBV4-2 and J is TRBJ2-1; 8 bases fit TRBD2. Looked up from germline, CDR1 is LGHNA and CDR2 is YNFKEQ. The CDR3 loop spans 14 amino acids. J lost 9 bases, V lost 4 bases, and 8 bases had no gene match. DNA of the CDR3: TGTGCCAGCAGCCCCTCCTATAGCGGGATTGAGCAGTTCTTC. Translating it yields CASSPSYSGIEQFF.

The sample holds one count of this clone. This sequence joins TRBV6-2 or TRBV6-3 and TRBJ1-6, with D possibly matching TRBD1 (6 bases). The CDR3 is 14 amino acids. Germline V CDR1 and CDR2: MNHEY, SVGEGT. V shed 6 bases and J shed 9 bases, with 15 bases lying between them. CDR3 bases: TGTGCCAGCAGCCCAATCCGGGACACTTCACCCCTCCACTTT. As protein: CASSPIRDTSPLHF.

The chain couples TRBV6-5 to TRBJ2-7; D is perhaps TRBD1 (5 bases). The CDR3 is 15 amino acids. Germline V CDR1 and CDR2: MNHEY, SVGAGI. Deletions cut 6 bases from V and 2 bases from J, with 17 bases between. The CDR3 bases are TGTGCCAGCAGACCAGGGTTGTTTGGGACCTACGAGCAGTACTTC. As protein: CASRPGLFGTYEQYF.

The chain joins TRBV29-1 to TRBJ1-2; unclear D gene. The CDR3 is 11 residues long. CDR1 is SQVTM, CDR2 ANQGSEA, per germline. V dropped 2 bases and J dropped 7 bases, with 8 bases sitting between them. The chain's CDR3 is CSVEYVSGYTF. The CDR3, as DNA: TGCAGCGTTGAATATGTCTCTGGCTACACCTTC.

The chain joins TRBV6-5 to TRBJ2-4; TRBD2 matches 8 bases. V shed 7 bases and J 9 bases; nucleotides not matched to a gene: 5. The CDR3 consists of 12 residues. Germline V gene sequence: CDR1 MNHEY, CDR2 SVGAGI. For the CDR3, the DNA is TGTGCCAGCACCACCGGGGGGGGCATTCAGTACTTC. Protein product: CASTTGGGIQYF.

The chain employs TRBV7-3 and TRBJ2-2; D might be TRBD2 (5 bases). Per germline, CDR1 SGHTA and CDR2 FQGTGA. The CDR3 totals 16 residues. Trimming removed 2 bases from V and 1 base from J, with 11 bases in between. Here the CDR3 reads CASSLRGWGNTGELFF. In nucleotides, the CDR3 is TGTGCCAGCAGCTTACGAGGGTGGGGGAACACCGGGGAGCTGTTTTTT.

On this clone itself: Other DNA sequences within the sample encode an identical CDR3. This sequence joins TRBV28 and TRBJ2-2; D not resolved. The germline CDR1 and CDR2 sequences are MDHEN and SYDVKM. The CDR3 extends over 12 amino acids. Between the trimmed V and J ends, which lost 5 bases and 7 bases, there was a span of 8 bases. The CDR3 DNA follows: TGTGCCAGCAGTCTGAGAAGCGGGGAGCTGTTTTTT. Residues: CASSLRSGELFF. Full variable domain (outside the CDR3, taken from reference TRBV28 and TRBJ2-2): DVKVTQSSRYLVKRTGEKVFLECVQDMDHENMFWYRQDPGLGLRLIYFSYDVKMKEKGDIPEGYSVSREKKERFSLILESASTNQTSMYLCASSLRSGELFFGEGSRLTVL.

V usage is TRBV2 and J usage is TRBJ2-3; 15 bases map to TRBD2. The CDR3 covers 14 residues. Germline V gene lookup returns CDR1 SNHLY and CDR2 FYNNEI. V was pared by 8 bases and J by 5 bases, with 2 bases of the junction left unmatched. The CDR3 is CASGLAGGGDTQYF. The DNA for the CDR3 is TGTGCCAGCGGACTAGCGGGAGGGGGAGATACGCAGTATTTT.

V is TRBV7-2 and J is TRBJ2-7; tentatively, D is TRBD2 (6 bases). This CDR3 has 17 amino acids. The germline V gene encodes CDR1 SGHTA and CDR2 FQGNSA. The V end was cut by 3 bases, the J end by 5 bases, with 23 bases between. The CDR3 DNA sequence: TGTGCCAGCAGCTTGGTGAAGGGGAGTCAATCGGGGGACGAGCAGTACTTC. It specifies CASSLVKGSQSGDEQYF.